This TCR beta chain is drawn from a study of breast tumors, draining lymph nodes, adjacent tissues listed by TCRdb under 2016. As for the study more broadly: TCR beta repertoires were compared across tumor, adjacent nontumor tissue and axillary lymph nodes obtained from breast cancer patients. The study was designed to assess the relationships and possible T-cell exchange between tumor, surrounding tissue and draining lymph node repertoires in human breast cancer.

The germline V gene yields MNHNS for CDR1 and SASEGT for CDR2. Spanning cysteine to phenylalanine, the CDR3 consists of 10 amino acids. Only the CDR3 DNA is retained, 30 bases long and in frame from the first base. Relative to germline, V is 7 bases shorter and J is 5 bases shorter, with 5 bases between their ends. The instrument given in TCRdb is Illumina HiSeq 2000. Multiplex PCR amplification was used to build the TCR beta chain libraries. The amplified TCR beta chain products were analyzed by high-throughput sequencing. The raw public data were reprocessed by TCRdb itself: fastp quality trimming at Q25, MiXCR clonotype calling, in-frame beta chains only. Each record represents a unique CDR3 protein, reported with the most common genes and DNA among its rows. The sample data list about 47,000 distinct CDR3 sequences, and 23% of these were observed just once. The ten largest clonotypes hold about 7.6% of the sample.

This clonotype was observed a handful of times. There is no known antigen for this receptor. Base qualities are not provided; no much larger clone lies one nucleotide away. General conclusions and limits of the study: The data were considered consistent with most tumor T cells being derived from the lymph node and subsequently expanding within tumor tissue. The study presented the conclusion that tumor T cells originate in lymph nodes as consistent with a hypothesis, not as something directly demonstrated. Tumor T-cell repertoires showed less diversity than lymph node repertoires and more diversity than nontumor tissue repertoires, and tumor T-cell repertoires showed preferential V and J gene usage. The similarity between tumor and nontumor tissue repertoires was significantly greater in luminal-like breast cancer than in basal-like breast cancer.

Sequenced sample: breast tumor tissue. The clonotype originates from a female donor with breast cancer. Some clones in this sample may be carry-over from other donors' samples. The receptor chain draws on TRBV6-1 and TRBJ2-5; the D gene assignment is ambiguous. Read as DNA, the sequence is TGTGCCAGCAAGGGTGAGACCCAGTACTTC. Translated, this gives CASKGETQYF.